The 21 T cell receptor beta chains in this list originate from one sample, sequenced in a study of T cells in Graves' hyperthyroidism and ophthalmopathy. RNA transcripts yielded amplified TCR beta CDR3 regions. When the TCR CDR3 underwent first-round RT-PCR, the HTBI primer set was used. TCRdb ran MiXCR on the multiplex PCR reads and lists one entry per CDR3 protein. This table holds just over 550,000 distinct CDR3 sequences, 35% to 55% found once. Sequencing was done on a sample of peripheral blood or thyroid tissue (not recorded which). The receptors stem from a woman between 18 and 29 years old with Graves' hyperthyroidism.

This clonotype came up a few times. The chain uses TRBV14 and TRBJ1-1; D remains unclear. The germline gives CDR1 SGHDN, CDR2 FVKESK. Trimming pared 0 bases from V and 4 bases from J, leaving 6 bases between. The CDR3 has 13 residues. DNA for the CDR3: TGTGCCAGCAGCCAAGATTACGGCACTGAAGCTTTCTTT. Translated, it gives CASSQDYGTEAFF.

This clonotype has at least ten counts. The chain employs TRBV29-1 and TRBJ1-4; 8 nucleotides line up with TRBD1. Germline V CDR1 and CDR2: SQVTM, ANQGSEA. V lost 6 bases, J lost 5 bases, and 2 bases stayed unmatched. The CDR3 extends over 12 amino acids. The DNA for the CDR3 is TGCAGCGTACGGACAGGGAATGAAAAACTGTTTTTT. Translated: CSVRTGNEKLFF.

Only a few counts were recorded for this clonotype. V gene TRBV7-2 combines with J gene TRBJ2-7; tentatively, D is TRBD1 (5 bases). The V and J ends lost 5 bases and 3 bases respectively, with 11 bases between them. Germline V gene data show CDR1 as SGHTA and CDR2 as FQGNSA. The CDR3 runs 13 residues. The DNA of the CDR3 is TGTGCCAGCAGCCTGATTAGGGGCTACGAGCAGTACTTC. It yields the protein CASSLIRGYEQYF.

The chain joins TRBV6-1 to TRBJ1-5; 8 positions agree with TRBD1. The ends lost 7 bases at V and 11 bases at J; junction bases unmatched: 13. The length of the CDR3 is 14 residues. Germline CDR1 MNHNS, CDR2 SASEGT. The CDR3 protein is CASKPGQGWRAQHF. CDR3 coding DNA: TGTGCCAGCAAACCTGGACAGGGTTGGCGAGCCCAGCATTTT.

This clonotype was observed a single time. The chain links TRBV29-1 to TRBJ1-3; tentatively, D is TRBD1 (5 bases). V was trimmed by 8 bases and J by 2 bases, leaving 16 bases between them. CDR1 is SQVTM and CDR2 is ANQGSEA in the germline V gene. This CDR3 is built from 14 residues. The CDR3 loop reads CSLASDSAGNTIYF. The CDR3 DNA reads TGCAGCTTGGCGTCCGACAGTGCTGGAAACACCATATATTTT.

CDR3 nucleotide sequence: TGTGCCAGCAGCGTAGGGTTTGGGGGGGAGACCCAGTACTTC. Protein: CASSVGFGGETQYF. V gene TRBV9 combines with J gene TRBJ2-5; D might be TRBD2 (6 bases). Trimming took 0 bases from V and 5 from J, leaving 11 bases between them. The CDR3 has 14 amino acids. Germline V lookup: CDR1 SGDLS, CDR2 YYNGEE.

This clonotype was recorded a few times. CDR3 region: CSARQGGGIGYEQYF. CDR3 coding DNA: TGCAGTGCTAGGCAGGGCGGGGGAATCGGGTACGAGCAGTACTTC. The rearrangement uses TRBV20-1 and TRBJ2-7, with 7 bases lining up with TRBD2. Germline V gene data show CDR1 as DFQATT and CDR2 as SNEGSKA (reference sequence). CDR3 length: 15 residues. Germline trimming cut 3 bases from V and 4 bases from J; bases unmatched to any gene: 12.

The rearrangement joins TRBV29-1 to TRBJ2-5, with D perhaps being TRBD1 or TRBD2 (5 bases each). CDR3 size: 12 residues. V was trimmed by 8 bases and J by 5 bases, leaving 15 bases between them. The V gene's germline CDR1 is SQVTM and CDR2 ANQGSEA. The CDR3 region has the DNA TGCAGCCATCCGGGGCCAGGGGAGACCCAGTACTTC. Translating gives CSHPGPGETQYF.

This chain uses TRBV7-3 with TRBJ2-2; D unresolved. Germline CDR1 SGHTA, CDR2 FQGTGA. V lost 5 bases to trimming and J lost 2 bases, with 9 bases between them. This CDR3 comprises 14 residues. CDR3 DNA: TGTGCCAGCAGCCTCAACGGTAACACCGGGGAGCTGTTTTTT. Residues: CASSLNGNTGELFF. Drawing the rest from reference TRBV7-3 and TRBJ2-2, the complete variable domain is GAGVSQTPSNKVTEKGKYVELRCDPISGHTALYWYRQSLGQGPEFLIYFQGTGAADDSGLPNDRFFAVRPEGSVSTLKIQRTERGDSAVYLCASSLNGNTGELFFGEGSRLTVL.

This rearrangement joins TRBV7-2 to TRBJ2-7; D gene unclear. The ends were cut back, 9 bases at V and 0 bases at J, with 24 bases in the middle. From germline, CDR1 is SGHTA and CDR2 FQGNSA. This CDR3 is 17 amino acids long. Written as DNA, the CDR3 is TGTGCCAGTAGTATAGCCCACGGCACCCGGAGCTCCTACGAGCAGTACTTC. It codes for CASSIAHGTRSSYEQYF.

CDR3 loop: CASSQRQGYEQYF. In DNA form, the CDR3 reads TGTGCCAGCAGTCAAAGACAGGGGTACGAGCAGTACTTC. The V call is TRBV7-2, the J call TRBJ2-7; 8 bases align to TRBD1. V lost 6 bases, J lost 4 bases, and 5 bases stayed unmatched. Germline CDR1 is SGHTA and CDR2 is FQGNSA. The CDR3 has 13 residues.

This clonotype appeared many times. The chain employs TRBV2 and TRBJ1-6; 8 bases fit TRBD1. The germline CDR1 and CDR2 sequences are SNHLY and FYNNEI. The J segment lost 1 base and the V segment lost 6 bases, leaving 8 bases of the junction unmatched. The CDR3 contains 17 residues. The CDR3 DNA follows: TGTGCCAGCAGGAGGACAGGGACCAGGTCCTATAATTCACCCCTCCACTTT. This encodes CASRRTGTRSYNSPLHF.

This clonotype has a handful of counts. The V and J genes are TRBV7-2 and TRBJ1-2, with 7 nucleotides matching TRBD1. This CDR3 spans 13 amino acids. CDR1 is SGHTA, CDR2 FQGNSA, per germline. With V trimmed by 5 bases and J by 4 bases, 4 bases remained unmatched. The CDR3 reads CASSQQGPYGYTF. The CDR3 coding sequence is TGTGCCAGCAGCCAACAGGGGCCCTATGGCTACACCTTC.

This chain connects TRBV14 to TRBJ2-5; TRBD2 matches at 8 bases. V gave up 1 base and J gave up 5 bases; unmatched junction bases: 15. This CDR3 spans 18 amino acids. Germline values: CDR1 SGHDN, CDR2 FVKESK. The CDR3 sequence: CASSQGAAGGYGGETQYF. The CDR3, as DNA: TGTGCCAGCAGCCAAGGTGCTGCGGGAGGCTACGGGGGGGAGACCCAGTACTTC.

The chain joins TRBV29-1 to TRBJ1-4; D possibly corresponds to TRBD1 (6 bases). The V end lost 7 bases, the J end lost 6 bases, and 15 bases lay between the germline ends. CDR3 length: 13 amino acids. CDR1 SQVTM and CDR2 ANQGSEA come from the germline V gene. The CDR3 here is CSAEGGADEKLFF. CDR3 DNA sequence: TGCAGCGCCGAGGGGGGGGCTGATGAAAAACTGTTTTTT.

DNA for the CDR3: TGCAGTGCTAGAGATTCGGCATTCTCTGGAAACACCATATATTTT. Amino acids: CSARDSAFSGNTIYF. The J gene is TRBJ1-3, the V gene TRBV20-1; D ambiguous. The V end was cut by 0 bases, the J end by 0 bases, with 9 bases between. The CDR3 totals 15 residues. CDR1 and CDR2 (germline): DFQATT, SNEGSKA (reference sequence).

This clonotype was seen ten or more times. The DNA for the CDR3 is TGTGCCAGCAAAAAACGGGATAATTCACCCCTCCACTTT. It yields the protein CASKKRDNSPLHF. The chain is built from TRBV2 and TRBJ1-6; D uncertain. V gave up 7 bases and J gave up 5 bases, with 9 bases separating them. Germline CDR1 reads SNHLY; CDR2 reads FYNNEI. The CDR3 is made up of 13 amino acids.

The table lists this clonotype with a few counts. This chain connects TRBV7-9 to TRBJ2-7, with TRBD2 identical over 15 bases. This CDR3 is built from 14 residues. The J segment lost 8 bases and the V segment lost 4 bases, leaving 3 bases of the junction unmatched. CDR1 is SEHNR and CDR2 is FQNEAQ in the germline V gene (reference sequence). This CDR3 is CASSWTSGRAKQYF. Written as DNA, the CDR3 is TGTGCCAGCAGCTGGACTAGCGGGAGGGCGAAGCAGTACTTC.

The genes are TRBV6-4 and TRBJ2-5, with D unresolved. Germline V gene data show CDR1 as MRHNA and CDR2 as SNTAGT. Trimming removed 5 bases at V and 4 bases at J, with 8 bases between. The CDR3 spans 12 residues. Here the CDR3 reads CASSPSGETQYF. CDR3 DNA: TGTGCCAGCAGTCCCTCGGGAGAGACCCAGTACTTC.

The V gene is TRBV10-1, the J gene TRBJ1-2, with D uncertain. V lost 6 bases and J lost 8, with 19 bases in between. The CDR3 covers 14 residues. Germline V gene data show CDR1 as WNHNN and CDR2 as SYGVQD (reference sequence). The DNA for the CDR3 is TGCGCCAGCAGCCAAGGGTCCCGTGCTCTCGGCTACACCTTC. Its protein product is CASSQGSRALGYTF.

Concerning this clonotype itself: A much larger clone lies one base from this, so it may be a read error. The chain has TRBV6-5 and TRBJ1-2; the D is unclear. The CDR3 is 13 residues long. Germline values: CDR1 MNHEY, CDR2 SVGAGI. The CDR3 is CASSYSDTYGHTF. CDR3 coding DNA: TGTGCCAGCAGTTACTCAGACACGTATGGCCACACCTTC.